The entry below gives a single T cell receptor (beta chain) sequence along with its context. Germline V CDR1 and CDR2: MNHNY, SVGAGI (reference sequence). This CDR3 region has 14 residues. J gave up 1 base and V 6 bases, and 3 bases lay outside the gene matches. This entry comes from a study of technical replicates of blood from a handful of donors. The table came from immunoSEQ multiplex PCR; TCRdb's copy has only in-frame clones and leaves some out. In the table there are around 60,000 clones, 90% to 95% of which are singletons. The rearrangement uses TRBV6-6 and TRBJ1-1; 9 bases line up with TRBD1. This sequence was found in a human donor in good health. Some clones in this sample may be carry-over from other donors' samples. Sequences were obtained from PBMCs. The CDR3 protein is CASSRQGENTEAFF. The CDR3, as DNA: TGTGCCAGCAGCAGACAGGGGGAGAACACTGAAGCTTTCTTT.